The rows below give T cell receptor beta chains drawn from one sample of a study of radiotherapy plus CTLA-4 blockade in lung cancer. Assay used: immunoSEQ multiplex PCR; TCRdb lists only in-frame clones, some missing. Of 28,000 or so clones in the sample, 70% to 85% were seen once. Material: peripheral blood, obtained from a patient treated with radiotherapy plus ipilimumab. The receptor source for this set is a human donor with non-small cell lung cancer who had stable disease on radiotherapy plus ipilimumab. Each CDR3 is given with its conserved first and last residue. Each record gives: D gene, J gene, V gene, clone size, CDR3 DNA, CDR3 protein. A D gene is named only where the DNA matches it firmly. Rows give clone size only sometimes, using once, few, many, or a class for an expanded clone.

d_call: TRBD1
j_call: TRBJ1-1
v_call: TRBV7-8
clone_size: .
cdr3_nt: TGTGCCAGCAGCTTTAACAGGGGGAGGACTGAAGCTTTCTTT
cdr3_aa: CASSFNRGRTEAFF

d_call: .
j_call: TRBJ2-2
v_call: TRBV7-2
clone_size: .
cdr3_nt: TGTGCCAGCAGCCAGACAGTGAACACCGGGGAGCTGTTTTTT
cdr3_aa: CASSQTVNTGELFF

d_call: .
j_call: TRBJ2-3
v_call: TRBV6-5
clone_size: .
cdr3_nt: TGTGCCAGCAGGTCGCGGCCCACAGATACGCAGTATTTT
cdr3_aa: CASRSRPTDTQYF

d_call: .
j_call: TRBJ1-5
v_call: TRBV7-9
clone_size: .
cdr3_nt: TGTGCCAGCAGCTTATTCACAGGGAGCAGCAATCAGCCCCAGCATTTT
cdr3_aa: CASSLFTGSSNQPQHF

d_call: .
j_call: TRBJ2-6
v_call: TRBV7-9
clone_size: .
cdr3_nt: TGTGCCAGCCCCCCCGATAGGGGCAACTCCTTAGGGGCCAACGTCCTGACTTTC
cdr3_aa: CASPPDRGNSLGANVLTF

d_call: TRBD1
j_call: TRBJ1-1
v_call: TRBV30
clone_size: few
cdr3_nt: TGTGCCTGGAGTTCCGACAGGGGAATCAACACTGAAGCTTTCTTT
cdr3_aa: CAWSSDRGINTEAFF

d_call: TRBD2
j_call: TRBJ2-1
v_call: TRBV7-3
clone_size: .
cdr3_nt: TGTGCCAGCAGCCCCGGAGGACTAGCCGTTGAGCAGTTCTTC
cdr3_aa: CASSPGGLAVEQFF

d_call: .
j_call: TRBJ2-5
v_call: TRBV6-1
clone_size: .
cdr3_nt: TGTGCCAGCAGTGTAATGACAGGAGGGGAGACCCAGTACTTC
cdr3_aa: CASSVMTGGETQYF

d_call: .
j_call: TRBJ1-3
v_call: TRBV7-9
clone_size: few
cdr3_nt: TGTGCCAGCAGCTTATCTGGAAACACCATATATTTT
cdr3_aa: CASSLSGNTIYF

d_call: .
j_call: TRBJ1-5
v_call: TRBV18
clone_size: .
cdr3_nt: TGTGCCAGCTCACCAGTAGGGATGGGCAATCAGCCCCAGCATTTT
cdr3_aa: CASSPVGMGNQPQHF

d_call: TRBD2
j_call: TRBJ2-1
v_call: TRBV19
clone_size: .
cdr3_nt: TGTGCCAGTAGTATAGAGGCTAGCGGGGGTTCTTACCACAATGAGCAGTTCTTC
cdr3_aa: CASSIEASGGSYHNEQFF

d_call: .
j_call: TRBJ1-5
v_call: TRBV2
clone_size: .
cdr3_nt: TGTGCCAGCAGTGAACGATCCGGGATCCAGCCCCAGCATTTT
cdr3_aa: CASSERSGIQPQHF

d_call: TRBD1
j_call: TRBJ2-7
v_call: TRBV7-2
clone_size: few
cdr3_nt: TGTGCCAGCAGAGAAAGACAGGGGAGCTCCTACGAGCAGTACTTC
cdr3_aa: CASRERQGSSYEQYF

d_call: .
j_call: TRBJ2-1
v_call: TRBV10-1
clone_size: .
cdr3_nt: TGCGCCAGCAGTGAAGGGGGAAATGAGCAGTTCTTC
cdr3_aa: CASSEGGNEQFF

d_call: .
j_call: TRBJ2-7
v_call: TRBV4-3
clone_size: .
cdr3_nt: TGCGCCAGCAGCCTTGAGGCCTCCTACGAGCAGTACTTC
cdr3_aa: CASSLEASYEQYF

d_call: .
j_call: TRBJ1-2
v_call: TRBV27
clone_size: .
cdr3_nt: TGTGCCAGCAGTTTAGCGTGGGGTCCGAACTATGGCTACACCTTC
cdr3_aa: CASSLAWGPNYGYTF

d_call: .
j_call: TRBJ2-2
v_call: TRBV14
clone_size: .
cdr3_nt: TGTGCCAGCAGCCAAGGATGGAGGACTCTGAACACCGGGGAGCTGTTTTTT
cdr3_aa: CASSQGWRTLNTGELFF

d_call: .
j_call: TRBJ1-1
v_call: TRBV5-1
clone_size: .
cdr3_nt: TGCGCCAGCAGCTTAGCGGAGGGCACTGAAGCTTTCTTT
cdr3_aa: CASSLAEGTEAFF

d_call: TRBD1
j_call: TRBJ2-7
v_call: TRBV9
clone_size: .
cdr3_nt: TGTGCCAGCAGCGTAGGTGTAAGGACAGGCGCCTACGAGCAGTACTTC
cdr3_aa: CASSVGVRTGAYEQYF

d_call: .
j_call: TRBJ1-2
v_call: TRBV5-1
clone_size: .
cdr3_nt: TGCGCCAGCAGCTTGGGGCAGGGCTTAGGTGGCTACACCTTC
cdr3_aa: CASSLGQGLGGYTF

d_call: .
j_call: TRBJ1-1
v_call: TRBV18
clone_size: .
cdr3_nt: TGTGCCAGCTCACCACAGGTCGAGAACACTGAAGCTTTCTTT
cdr3_aa: CASSPQVENTEAFF

d_call: TRBD2
j_call: TRBJ2-5
v_call: TRBV7-9
clone_size: .
cdr3_nt: TGTGCCAGCAGCTTAGGAGGGACTAGCACGACCCAAGAGACCCAGTACTTC
cdr3_aa: CASSLGGTSTTQETQYF

d_call: .
j_call: TRBJ1-4
v_call: TRBV19
clone_size: .
cdr3_nt: TGTGCCAGTAGTATTGCAGAAGAAAAACTGTTTTTT
cdr3_aa: CASSIAEEKLFF

d_call: .
j_call: TRBJ1-5
v_call: TRBV27
clone_size: .
cdr3_nt: TGTGCCAGCATACAGGGTCAAAGCAATCAGCCCCAGCATTTT
cdr3_aa: CASIQGQSNQPQHF

d_call: .
j_call: TRBJ2-7
v_call: TRBV6-5
clone_size: few
cdr3_nt: TGTGCCAGCAGTTACGGACAGTCAGGCACTTACGAGCAGTACTTC
cdr3_aa: CASSYGQSGTYEQYF

d_call: .
j_call: TRBJ1-1
v_call: TRBV7-2
clone_size: .
cdr3_nt: TGTGCCAGCAGCTTAGGGGGGACCACTGAAGCTTTCTTT
cdr3_aa: CASSLGGTTEAFF

d_call: TRBD2
j_call: TRBJ2-3
v_call: TRBV4-2
clone_size: few
cdr3_nt: TGTGCCAGCAGCCAAAGTGCTAGCGGGGGGGCCGCAGATACGCAGTATTTT
cdr3_aa: CASSQSASGGAADTQYF

d_call: .
j_call: TRBJ1-2
v_call: TRBV6-5
clone_size: once
cdr3_nt: TGTGCCAGCAGTGAAGCTCCAGGGAAAGGCTACACCTTC
cdr3_aa: CASSEAPGKGYTF

d_call: TRBD1
j_call: TRBJ1-5
v_call: TRBV19
clone_size: .
cdr3_nt: TGTGCCAGTAACGGCCGGGACAGGGAACGGCCCCAGCATTTT
cdr3_aa: CASNGRDRERPQHF

d_call: .
j_call: TRBJ2-1
v_call: TRBV5-1
clone_size: once
cdr3_nt: TGCGCCAGCAGCCCCTATTCCAGCCTTAACAATGAGCAGTTCTTC
cdr3_aa: CASSPYSSLNNEQFF

d_call: .
j_call: TRBJ2-3
v_call: TRBV14
clone_size: .
cdr3_nt: TGTGCCAGCAGCCTCGGGGTGCTTAGCACAGATACGCAGTATTTT
cdr3_aa: CASSLGVLSTDTQYF

d_call: .
j_call: TRBJ1-3
v_call: TRBV29-1
clone_size: .
cdr3_nt: TGCAGCGTTGAACCTGACAGCTCTGGAAACACCATATATTTT
cdr3_aa: CSVEPDSSGNTIYF

d_call: .
j_call: TRBJ2-4
v_call: TRBV11-2
clone_size: .
cdr3_nt: TGTGCCAGCAGCTTAGATCGGCGGGATTTTGGCAAAAACATTCAGTACTTC
cdr3_aa: CASSLDRRDFGKNIQYF

d_call: TRBD1
j_call: TRBJ1-6
v_call: TRBV5-1
clone_size: .
cdr3_nt: TGCGCCAGCAGCCTAGGGACAGGGAATTCACCCCTCCACTTT
cdr3_aa: CASSLGTGNSPLHF

d_call: .
j_call: TRBJ2-5
v_call: TRBV18
clone_size: .
cdr3_nt: TGTGCCAGCTCACCGGACCAAGAGACCCAGTACTTC
cdr3_aa: CASSPDQETQYF

d_call: .
j_call: TRBJ2-1
v_call: TRBV7-2
clone_size: .
cdr3_nt: TGTGCCAGCAGCTACCTGGATGGCCATGAGCAGTTCTTC
cdr3_aa: CASSYLDGHEQFF